The present T cell receptor (beta chain) was sequenced within a study of shared clonotypes between healthy human individuals. Division of CD4+ cells produced a CD45RA+ naive subset and a CD45RA-negative memory subset. Study-level points and caveats: It was only blood that was sampled, and tissue repertoires likely differ.

Sequencing used immunoSEQ multiplex PCR; TCRdb keeps in-frame clones, though not all of them. Here the sample spans approximately 2,300,000 clones, approximately 90% being singletons. Points on this clone: The antigen remains unidentified. Other nucleotide sequences from this sample produce the same CDR3.

CDR3 length: 12 amino acids. Germline V lookup: CDR1 SGHTA, CDR2 FQGTGA. Trimming left V 0 bases short and J 7 bases short, with 4 bases between. The sample consisted of naive CD4+ T cells from PBMCs. The subset here: CD45RA+ positively selected. The V call is TRBV7-3, the J call TRBJ2-1; D call uncertain. The receptor was derived from a man aged 18 to 29 in good health. Some clones in this sample may be carry-over from other donors' samples. This chain's CDR3 is CASSLTGNEQFF. CDR3 nucleotide sequence: TGTGCCAGCAGCTTAACCGGTAATGAGCAGTTCTTC.